Each of the 20 T cell receptor beta chains below was sequenced from the same sample in a study of early T cells in non-severe SARS-CoV-2 infection. One entry per CDR3 protein results from TCRdb running MiXCR on the 5' RACE reads. This sample yields more than 20,000 distinct CDR3 sequences, of which 5.7% are seen a single time; about 14% belongs to the top ten. This material consisted of whole blood, taken at baseline. Every receptor here comes from an adult who was a healthcare worker with PCR-confirmed SARS-CoV-2 infection or an uninfected control (not recorded which).

A word on this clonotype: The germline gene is not matched at one end of the junction; a read error may be the cause. V is TRBV4-3 and J is TRBJ2-6; possibly TRBD1 for D (6 bases). Germline V lookup: CDR1 LGHNA, CDR2 YSLEER. The length of the CDR3 is 18 residues. CDR3 nucleotides: TGCGCCAGCAGCCAAGAAGTTTTGGACAGCTCTGGGGCCAACGTCCTGCCTTTC. This codes for CASSQEVLDSSGANVLPF.

By share, this clonotype counts as medium-sized. J is TRBJ2-5 and V is TRBV6-2 or TRBV6-3; possible D gene TRBD2, 6 bases. The CDR3 has 14 residues. CDR1 and CDR2 from the germline V gene are MNHEY and SVGEGT. With 2 bases removed from V and 4 bases from J, the gap between germline ends came to 11 bases. The CDR3 protein is CASSYRGSGETQYF. CDR3 DNA: TGTGCCAGCAGTTACCGGGGGAGTGGAGAGACCCAGTACTTC.

This rearrangement joins TRBV29-1 to TRBJ2-7, with a tentative D call TRBD2 (7 bases). Per the germline V gene, CDR1 is SQVTM and CDR2 is ANQGSEA. Trimming took 7 bases from V and 3 from J, leaving 19 bases between them. This CDR3 comprises 14 residues. The CDR3 nucleotides read TGCAGCGCCGCAGGGGCTAGCGGATTCTACGAGCAGTACTTC. This sequence encodes CSAAGASGFYEQYF.

This clonotype has only a few counts. The genes are TRBV7-9 and TRBJ2-5; 11 nucleotides line up with TRBD2. The trim removed 11 bases at V and 1 base at J, leaving 3 bases unmatched. CDR1 SEHNR and CDR2 FQNEAQ come from the germline V gene (reference sequence). The CDR3 covers 13 residues. This chain's CDR3 is CAGGTSGQETQYF. The DNA for the CDR3 is TGTGCCGGAGGGACTAGCGGCCAAGAGACCCAGTACTTC.

The chain has TRBV7-9 and TRBJ2-7; no definite D call. From germline, CDR1 is SEHNR and CDR2 FQNEAQ (reference sequence). Trimming left V 4 bases short and J 4 bases short, with 11 bases between. The CDR3 contains 13 residues. This chain's CDR3 is CASSSLGRYEQYF. The CDR3 bases are TGTGCCAGCAGCTCATTAGGTCGGTACGAGCAGTACTTC.

This clonotype was picked up many times. The gene calls are TRBV6-6 and TRBJ1-5, with 8 bases lining up with TRBD1. Looked up from germline, CDR1 is MNHNY and CDR2 is SVGAGI (reference sequence). This CDR3 is built from 16 residues. The V segment lost 2 bases and the J segment 1 base; nucleotides outside the gene matches: 4. In nucleotides, the CDR3 is TGTGCCAGCAGTTACGAACAGGGGGTAAGCAATCAGCCCCAGCATTTT. Translation gives CASSYEQGVSNQPQHF.

The table lists this clonotype with a few counts. The chain employs TRBV12-3 or TRBV12-4 and TRBJ2-3, with a weak D call TRBD1 (5 bases). CDR3 length: 16 amino acids. Trimming pared 3 bases from V and 4 bases from J, leaving 17 bases between. The chain's CDR3 is CASSFRKGQGADTQYF. The DNA of the CDR3 is TGTGCCAGCAGTTTCCGCAAGGGTCAAGGGGCAGATACGCAGTATTTT.

This rearrangement joins TRBV5-6 to TRBJ1-1; D is unresolved. Trimming shortened V by 4 bases and J by 3 bases, and 4 bases separated the two germline ends. Germline V gives CDR1 SGHDT, CDR2 YYEEEE. The CDR3 totals 11 residues. CDR3 in DNA: TGTGCCAGCAGCCGATACACTGAAGCTTTCTTT. Translating it yields CASSRYTEAFF.

The genes are TRBV18 and TRBJ2-6; D is unresolved. CDR1 KGHSH and CDR2 LQKENI come from the germline V gene. CDR3 size: 17 residues. V was pared by 2 bases and J by 4 bases, with 15 bases between. This chain's CDR3 is CASSPGIPMGGANVLTF. DNA for the CDR3: TGTGCCAGCTCACCAGGGATCCCCATGGGAGGGGCCAACGTCCTGACTTTC.

This clonotype was detected many times. This chain joins TRBV5-4 and TRBJ1-3; no clear D gene. V was shortened by 0 bases and J by 0 bases, with 13 bases between the two germline ends. This CDR3 region has 17 residues. In germline, CDR1 is SGHNT, CDR2 YYREEE (reference sequence). The CDR3 DNA follows: TGTGCCAGCAGCTTGGGGCCACGGCAGATCTCTGGAAACACCATATATTTT. It is translated as CASSLGPRQISGNTIYF. Variable domain in full (rest from reference TRBV5-4 and TRBJ1-3): ETGVTQSPTHLIKTRGQQVTLRCSSQSGHNTVSWYQQALGQGPQFIFQYYREEENGRGNFPPRFSGLQFPNYSSELNVNALELDDSALYLCASSLGPRQISGNTIYFGEGSWLTVV.

This clonotype was recorded many times. The V call is TRBV28, the J call TRBJ2-4; the D is unclear. CDR1 and CDR2 (germline): MDHEN, SYDVKM. The CDR3 totals 14 residues. V lost 3 bases, J lost 3 bases, and 9 bases lay in between. In DNA form, the CDR3 reads TGTGCCAGCAGTTTGAGATTGGGCAAAAACATTCAGTACTTC. Amino acids: CASSLRLGKNIQYF.

CDR3 in DNA: TGTGCCAGCAGCTTATTCGCCGGTCTCAATGAGCAGTTCTTC. Amino acids: CASSLFAGLNEQFF. This sequence joins TRBV13 and TRBJ2-1; D is ambiguous. Trimming removed 2 bases from V and 6 bases from J, with 11 bases in between. Germline lookup yields CDR1 PRHDT and CDR2 FYEKMQ (reference sequence). This CDR3 is 14 amino acids long.

Many counts were recorded for this clonotype. This sequence joins TRBV12-3 or TRBV12-4 and TRBJ1-5, with D hard to call. The germline V and J ends were trimmed by 0 bases and 5 bases, with 5 bases remaining between them. The CDR3 extends over 13 amino acids. The CDR3 region has the DNA TGTGCCAGCAGTTTAGCGCAGGATCAGCCCCAGCATTTT. Protein sequence: CASSLAQDQPQHF.

This clonotype is labeled as medium-sized. The chain joins TRBV7-9 to TRBJ1-1; no clear D. Germline loops: CDR1 SEHNR, CDR2 FQNEAQ (reference sequence). Trimming removed 2 bases from V and 0 bases from J, with 10 bases in between. The CDR3 runs to 15 residues. CDR3 sequence (DNA): TGTGCCAGCAGCTTATTGGGAGCCATGAACACTGAAGCTTTCTTT. Protein: CASSLLGAMNTEAFF.

This clonotype is medium-sized. The chain carries TRBV18 and TRBJ1-1; D might be TRBD1 (5 bases). V was pared by 6 bases and J by 1 base, with 12 bases between. This CDR3 has 14 amino acids. Germline CDR1 KGHSH, CDR2 LQKENI. The CDR3 protein is CASSQGGRNTEAFF. The CDR3 DNA sequence: TGTGCCAGCTCCCAGGGCGGAAGGAACACTGAAGCTTTCTTT.

The table lists this clonotype with many counts. The chain is built from TRBV12-3 or TRBV12-4 and TRBJ2-7; 8 bases line up with TRBD1. This CDR3 is built from 14 residues. Germline trimming cut 6 bases from V and 4 bases from J; bases unmatched to any gene: 8. The DNA of the CDR3 is TGTGCCAGCAGAGGACAGGGCTATGGTTACGAGCAGTACTTC. This encodes CASRGQGYGYEQYF.

This clonotype was observed many times. This sequence joins TRBV7-2 and TRBJ2-5; 9 bases are a match to TRBD2. CDR1 SGHTA and CDR2 FQGNSA come from the germline V gene. The CDR3 is 15 residues long. The V gene end was trimmed by 5 bases and the J gene end by 7 bases; junction bases not matched to a gene: 11. The CDR3 region is CASSPMGGGAATQYF. CDR3 DNA: TGTGCCAGCAGCCCGATGGGCGGGGGGGCGGCGACCCAGTACTTC.

Only a few counts were recorded for this clonotype. V and J are TRBV20-1 and TRBJ2-7, with TRBD2 identical over 13 bases. CDR1 and CDR2 from the germline V gene are DFQATT and SNEGSKA (reference sequence). The CDR3 is 16 residues long. With 1 base clipped from V and 2 bases from J, the junction kept 5 bases outside the gene matches. DNA of the CDR3: TGCAGTGCTAGAGCGCAGGGACTAGCGGGGCCCTACGAGCAGTACTTC. Its translation is CSARAQGLAGPYEQYF.

This clonotype was counted only a few times. V gene TRBV6-5 combines with J gene TRBJ2-3, with D hard to call. The CDR3 spans 12 residues. Trimming stripped 6 bases from V and 1 base from J, with 5 bases between. Germline V gene lookup returns CDR1 MNHEY and CDR2 SVGAGI. CDR3 residues: CASRDGTDTQYF. CDR3 sequence (DNA): TGTGCCAGCAGGGACGGCACAGATACGCAGTATTTT.

This clonotype was seen many times. The DNA of the CDR3 is TGCAGTGCTAGAGATCTACAGGGGGAAGGTGAAAAACTGTTTTTT. It yields the protein CSARDLQGEGEKLFF. The V call is TRBV20-1, the J call TRBJ1-4, with 8 bases identical to TRBD1. This CDR3 has 15 amino acids. Trimming removed 0 bases from V and 7 bases from J; junction bases left unmatched: 7. Germline CDR1 DFQATT, CDR2 SNEGSKA (reference sequence).